Listed here is a single TCR beta chain. This clonotype was detected a few times. The antigen this receptor binds is unknown. It has no much larger one-base neighbor in the sample; base qualities were not kept. The source of the sample is a study of T cell repertoires in cytomegalovirus infection (dated by TCRdb to the late 2010s). The study in broad terms: Recently identified HLA-C-restricted CMV epitopes, whose presentation resists viral immunomodulation, were targeted by peptide stimulations together with well-studied HLA-B-restricted epitopes. The HLA type of each donor mattered for the analysis, because public TCR beta signatures pointed to carriage of CMV infection along with the matching HLA type. General findings and caveats noted by the study authors: The ex vivo response was dominated by HLA-C-restricted CMV-specific TCR beta clonotypes, and the single most frequent clonotype in two of eight donors was supplied by these HLA-C-restricted clonotypes. In both this cohort and an independent approximately 350-donor cohort, the cumulative frequency of public TCR beta family members distinguished carriers of CMV infection plus the relevant HLA type.

The sample's treatment or condition label is to be understood as: in vitro stimulation with specific CMV peptide epitopes to enrich CMV-specific T cells. The sample was run on an Illumina HiSeq 1500. The public reads were reanalyzed by TCRdb: fastp trimming at Q25, MiXCR alignment, in-frame beta chains only. Entries that share a CDR3 protein sequence are merged under the most common genes and DNA. Recorded for this sample are about 51,000 distinct CDR3 sequences; over 15% of them occurred a single time. The ten largest account for more than 20% of the sample. The V and J ends are trimmed by 5 bases and 0 bases, leaving 9 bases between them. The CDR3, from cysteine to phenylalanine, totals 14 residues. This entry keeps only the CDR3 DNA: 42 bases, framed from base 1.

The chain is made from TRBV23-1 and TRBJ2-3, with no confident D gene call. TRBV23-1 is an open reading frame whose function is uncertain. Sequenced material: CD8+ T cells from cultured PBMCs, taken from culture after CMV antigen stimulation. The TCR was taken from a human donor in good health (CMV status not recorded). Some clones in this sample may be carry-over from other donors' samples. DNA sequence: TGCGCCAGCAGTGGGATTACGAGCACAGATACGCAGTATTTT. Its protein product is CASSGITSTDTQYF.